This T cell receptor (beta chain) was observed in a study of blood T cell repertoires in COVID-19 (TCRdb year 2020). Concerning the study at large: The collaborator samples originated in the United States, Italy and Spain and spanned the acute and convalescent phases of COVID-19. Samples were obtained from the ongoing ImmuneRACE study (first 160 participants) and from 1,200 or so subjects provided by 6 global collaborators. Sample metadata almost always included a de-identified subject ID, COVID-19 status, age in years and sex. Where available, HLA class I and class II types were obtained from metadata supplied by the sample provider rather than from assay-based typing. A freely available public database, intended as a resource for researchers studying the immune response to SARS-CoV-2, is where the repertoires were released. The prospective study material was composed of cDNA or gDNA derived from T cells, B-cell-depleted T cells, or PBMCs. Subjects who had been exposed to COVID-19, were actively infected with it, or had recovered from it provided the deeply sampled blood TCRbeta repertoires that made up the dataset.

The immunoSEQ Assay, a bias-controlled multiplex PCR, was used to amplify TCRbeta CDR3 regions from genomic DNA. Per the source publication's procedure: The number of nucleated cells in each sample was estimated from the amplification of reference gene primers within the assay. Sequence reads were collapsed and filtered to measure the absolute abundance of every unique TCRbeta CDR3 rearrangement. For each sample, productive Simpson clonality was calculated by taking the square root of Simpson's diversity index across productive rearrangements. Here the immuneACCESS table is served through TCRdb, limited to in-frame sequences with V and J called. Missing clones are a known gap in these copies; in checked studies unresolved V genes cover under half, and the rest lacks a known reason. That table supplies the V and J calls and clone size; D and trimming were determined from the DNA. This sample holds some 230,000 clones; 86% were observed only once. The ten largest clonotypes hold around 2.2% of the sample.

The research as a whole found: Clinical and demographic metadata were provided uncurated, with the amount varying by source and participant.

As concerns this clone: Its antigen remains undetermined. No much larger clonotype is one base removed from it; base qualities were not supplied.

A second Seattle source provided samples from volunteer blood donors who had recovered from COVID-19. Whole blood was collected in K2EDTA tubes by collaborating institutions according to the institutions' own protocols. For TCRbeta analysis, collaborators shipped samples as frozen whole blood, isolated PBMCs, or DNA extracted from either of those sample types. The sequence was obtained from a man aged 25 to 40 who had recovered from COVID-19. Sequencing used peripheral blood.

In nucleotide form, the sequence is TGTGCCAGCAGCTTAAATGGGTGGCGGGGGAATGAGCAGTTCTTC. It codes for CASSLNGWRGNEQFF. This chain joins TRBV7-2 to TRBJ2-1, and TRBD2 aligns with 7 junction nucleotides. CDR1 and CDR2 were assigned from the germline V gene as SGHTA and FQGNSA. The CDR3 goes from the cysteine to the phenylalanine over 15 residues. Solely the CDR3 DNA is kept, with 45 bases framed from the first base. The junction shows trimming of 2 bases on V and 7 bases on J, and the gene matches do not reach 8 bases of it.